The clone carrying this T cell receptor beta chain was counted once. The antigen is unknown. At one of its ends the junction is not consistent with the germline gene, which may arise from a read error. The source of the sample is a study of prognosis after radiotherapy for stage I lung cancer. Across the study: Individuals diagnosed with stage I non-small cell lung cancer underwent enrollment between April 2018 and early 2019. The tumor diagnosis was squamous cell carcinoma for seven patients and adenocarcinoma for roughly 12. Stereotactic body radiotherapy was given without concurrent therapy in all patients. Study results and limitations: After stereotactic body radiation therapy, patients with later distant metastases showed lower Shannon entropy.

The CDR3 has 13 amino acids. Looked up from germline, CDR1 is SQVTM and CDR2 is ANQGSEA. Multiplex PCR in two rounds served to amplify TCR beta CDR3 from genomic DNA. It was primers specific to each TRBV and TRBJ gene that first-round PCR used. TCRdb re-derived calls from the multiplex PCR reads in MiXCR, one entry per CDR3 protein. The sample holds around 30,000 distinct CDR3 sequences, 25% to 40% seen once. The TCR comes from a donor aged 50 or older with non-small cell lung cancer. Sequences were derived from PBMCs, sampled before or after stereotactic body radiation therapy (not recorded which). The chain combines TRBV29-1 with TRBJ2-7; tentative D call: TRBD1 (6 bases). CDR3 DNA sequence: TGCAGCGTATCCCGGGGCAGGGGCGACGAGCGGTACTTC. It is translated as CSVSRGRGDERYF.